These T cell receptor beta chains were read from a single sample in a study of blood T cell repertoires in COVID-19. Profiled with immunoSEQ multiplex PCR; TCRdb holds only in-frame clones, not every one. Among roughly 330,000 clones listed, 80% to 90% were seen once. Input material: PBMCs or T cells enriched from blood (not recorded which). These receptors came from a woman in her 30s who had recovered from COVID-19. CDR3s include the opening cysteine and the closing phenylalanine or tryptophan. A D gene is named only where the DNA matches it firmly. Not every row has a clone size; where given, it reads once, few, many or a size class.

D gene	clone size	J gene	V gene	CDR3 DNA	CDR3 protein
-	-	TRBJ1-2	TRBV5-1	TGCGCCAGCAGCAGTGGCAGGGATAATGGCTACACCTTC	CASSSGRDNGYTF
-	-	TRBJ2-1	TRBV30	TGTGCCTGGAGAATCAGGGGATACAATGAGCAGTTCTTC	CAWRIRGYNEQFF
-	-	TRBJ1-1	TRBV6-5	TGTGCCAGCAGCAGGCGAGGGAACGTGGACACTGAAGCTTTCTTT	CASSRRGNVDTEAFF
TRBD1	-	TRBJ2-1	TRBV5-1	TGCGCCAGCAGCTTGGGGGACAGCTACAATGAGCAGTTCTTC	CASSLGDSYNEQFF
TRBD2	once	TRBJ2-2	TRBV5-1	TGCGCCAGCAGCTTGCTGACTAGCGGGGAAACCGGGGAGCTGTTTTTT	CASSLLTSGETGELFF
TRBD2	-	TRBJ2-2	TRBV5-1	TGCGCCAGCAGCTTGACTAGCGGGGGCCGGGGTACCGGGGAGCTGTTTTTT	CASSLTSGGRGTGELFF
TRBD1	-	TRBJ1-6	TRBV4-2	TGTGCCAGCAGCCCGGGAGGGACAGGGGTCAATTCACCCCTCCACTTT	CASSPGGTGVNSPLHF
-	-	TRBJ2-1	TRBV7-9	TGTGCCAGCAGCGCTGCATTAGATGAGCAGTTCTTC	CASSAALDEQFF
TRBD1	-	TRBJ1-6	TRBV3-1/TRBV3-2	TGTGCCAGCAGCCAAACCCTGGACAGGGTGAATTCACCCCTCCACTTT	CASSQTLDRVNSPLHF
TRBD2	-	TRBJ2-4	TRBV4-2	TGTGCCAGCAGCCCCGGACTAGCGGAAGCCAAAAACATTCAGTACTTC	CASSPGLAEAKNIQYF
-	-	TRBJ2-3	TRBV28	TGTGCCAGCAGTTTAATGCGGGCCCTGAGCACAGATACGCAGTATTTT	CASSLMRALSTDTQYF
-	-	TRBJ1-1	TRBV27	TGTGCCAGCAGTTCCAGCGGGACTGAAGCTTTCTTT	CASSSSGTEAFF
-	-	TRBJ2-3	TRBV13	TGTGCCAGCAGCTTAGTGCCTGAGGATACGCAGTATTTT	CASSLVPEDTQYF
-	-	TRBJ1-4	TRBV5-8	TGTGCCAGCAGCCCAATTTACAGAACTAATGAAAAACTGTTTTTT	CASSPIYRTNEKLFF
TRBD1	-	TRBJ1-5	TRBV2	TGTGCCAGCAGTTGGACAGGGATGGATCAGCCCCAGCATTTT	CASSWTGMDQPQHF
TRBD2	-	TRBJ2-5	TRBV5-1	TGCGCCAGCAGCCGGAGCGGGGGGGCGGAGACCCAGTACTTC	CASSRSGGAETQYF
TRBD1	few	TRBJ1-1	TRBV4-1	TGCGCCAGCAGCCCGCGAAAAACCCAAGGACAGGGGAGATTGGACACTGAAGCTTTCTTT	CASSPRKTQGQGRLDTEAFF
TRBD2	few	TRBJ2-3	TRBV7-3	TGTGCCAGCAGCGCTGGACTAGCGGGGGGTACAGATACGCAGTATTTT	CASSAGLAGGTDTQYF
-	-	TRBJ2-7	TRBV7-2	TGTGCCAGCAGCTCGACATTTTTGAGTTACGAGCAGTACTTC	CASSSTFLSYEQYF
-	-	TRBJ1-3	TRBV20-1	TGCAGTGCTGGCGACGCGGCCACCATATATTTT	CSAGDAATIYF
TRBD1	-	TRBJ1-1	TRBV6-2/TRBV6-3	TGTGCCAGCAGCCGAAGGGGGCCGATGAACACTGAAGCTTTCTTT	CASSRRGPMNTEAFF
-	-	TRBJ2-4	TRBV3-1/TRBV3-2	TGTGCCAGCAGCCAAGCCGGGGGAAACATTCAGTACTTC	CASSQAGGNIQYF
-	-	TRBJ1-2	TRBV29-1	TGCAGCGTTCTAGGGGGAGGGACGGACTATGGCTACACCTTC	CSVLGGGTDYGYTF
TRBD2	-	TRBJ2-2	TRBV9	TGTGCCAGCAGCGTAGCGGCCACGGGACTACACACCGGGGAGCTGTTTTTT	CASSVAATGLHTGELFF
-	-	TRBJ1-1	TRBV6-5	TGTGCCAGCCACTTACAGGGTGCAGCTTTCTTT	CASHLQGAAFF
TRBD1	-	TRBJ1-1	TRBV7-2	TGTGCCAGCAGCTCGACACGAGTAATACAGGGGGCGGTCAACACTGAAGCTTTCTTT	CASSSTRVIQGAVNTEAFF
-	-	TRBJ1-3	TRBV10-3	TGTGCCATCAGTGCAGGGTCTGGAAACACCATATATTTT	CAISAGSGNTIYF
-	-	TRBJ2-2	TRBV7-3	TGTGCCAGCAGCATTTCTACAGGGACGGGGGAGCTGTTTTTT	CASSISTGTGELFF
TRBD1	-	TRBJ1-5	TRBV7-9	TGTGCCAGCAGCTTAGCACAGGGGTTTCAGCCCCAGCATTTT	CASSLAQGFQPQHF
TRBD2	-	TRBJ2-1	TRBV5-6	TGTGCCAGCAGCGGGACTAGCGATGAGCAGTTCTTC	CASSGTSDEQFF
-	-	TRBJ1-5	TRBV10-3	TGTGCCATCAGTGACAGGGATCAGCCCCAGCATTTT	CAISDRDQPQHF
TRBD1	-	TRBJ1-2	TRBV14	TGTGCCAGCAGCCAAGATGGGGGACAGGCTAACTATGGCTACACCTTC	CASSQDGGQANYGYTF
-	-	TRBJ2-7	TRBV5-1	TGCGCCAGCAGCTTGGCGGGGGTATCTGTCGAGCAGTACTTC	CASSLAGVSVEQYF
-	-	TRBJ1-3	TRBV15	TGTGCCACCAGCTCCTCCCCTGGAAACACCATATATTTT	CATSSSPGNTIYF
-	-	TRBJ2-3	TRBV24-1	TGTGCCACCAGTGACGCGCGTCGCGGCACAGATACGCAGTATTTT	CATSDARRGTDTQYF
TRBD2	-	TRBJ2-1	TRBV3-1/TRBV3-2	TGTGCCAGCAGCCAAGATAACATGGGGGCTAGCGGGGGTATATCCTCCTACAATGAGCAGTTCTTC	CASSQDNMGASGGISSYNEQFF
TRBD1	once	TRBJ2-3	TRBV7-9	TGTGCCAGCAGCACCCGGACAGGTAGCACAGATACGCAGTATTTT	CASSTRTGSTDTQYF
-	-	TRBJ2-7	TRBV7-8	TGTGCCAGCAGTTTCTTTGGGGGACACTCTAAGTGGGAGCAGTACTTC	CASSFFGGHSKWEQYF
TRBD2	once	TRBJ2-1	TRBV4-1	TGCGCCAGCAGCCTTGGGAGGGTCGGTGAGCAGTTCTTC	CASSLGRVGEQFF
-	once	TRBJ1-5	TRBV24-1	TGTGCCACCAGTGATTTGGGAGACAGGAAAAGCAATCAGCCCCAGCATTTT	CATSDLGDRKSNQPQHF
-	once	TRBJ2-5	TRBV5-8	TGTGCCAGCCCCCCAAGGGGTAATCGGGAGACCCAGTACTTC	CASPPRGNRETQYF
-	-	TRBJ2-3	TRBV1	TGCACCAGCAGCCAAGGTAGCGGGGCTATAAACACAGATACGCAGTATTTT	CTSSQGSGAINTDTQYF
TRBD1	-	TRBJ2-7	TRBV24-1	TGTGCCACCAGTGAGACCACAGGGGGCATCGACGAGCAGTACTTC	CATSETTGGIDEQYF
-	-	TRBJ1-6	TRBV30	TGTGCCTGCTCCCAAGGACAGACACCCCTCCACTTT	CACSQGQTPLHF
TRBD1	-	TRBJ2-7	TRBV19	TGTGCCAGTAGCCCTCCCCCGGGACAGGCTACCCCAGAGCAGTACTTC	CASSPPPGQATPEQYF
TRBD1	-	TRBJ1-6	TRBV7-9	TGTGCCAGCAGCCCTTTAGGACAGGGGGCGAATAATTCACCCCTCCACTTT	CASSPLGQGANNSPLHF
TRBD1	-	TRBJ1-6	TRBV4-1	TGCGCCAGCAGCCAAGATCCCACAGGGGGGTCACCCCTCCACTTT	CASSQDPTGGSPLHF